These T cell receptor beta chains were read from a single sample in a study of blood T cells in healthy people across ages. TCRdb re-called the 5' RACE reads with MiXCR, one entry per CDR3 protein. The table includes some 1.7 million distinct CDR3 sequences, 28% detected once. Sequenced material: blood. The receptors derive from a woman between 25 and 40 years old in good health. The CDR3 runs from the conserved cysteine through the conserved F or W. The order of the fields is J gene, V gene, D gene, clone size, CDR3 DNA, CDR3 protein. D genes are given only for firm matches. Rows may omit the clone size; those that give it use once, few, many or a size class.

j_call: TRBJ2-3; v_call: TRBV5-5; d_call: -; clone_size: few; cdr3_nt: TGCGCCAGCAGCTCTTCCCCCCGAGGGAAATTCCCAGATACGCAGTATTTT; cdr3_aa: CASSSSPRGKFPDTQYF
j_call: TRBJ1-1; v_call: TRBV2; d_call: -; clone_size: -; cdr3_nt: TGTGCCAGCAGTGAGCCATTTGGGGCTCGTACTGAAGCTTTCTTT; cdr3_aa: CASSEPFGARTEAFF
j_call: TRBJ2-7; v_call: TRBV4-1; d_call: -; clone_size: -; cdr3_nt: TGCGCCAGCAGCCAAGATCTCGGGCAGGAGGTCGAGCAGTACTTC; cdr3_aa: CASSQDLGQEVEQYF
j_call: TRBJ1-4; v_call: TRBV20-1; d_call: -; clone_size: -; cdr3_nt: TGCAGTGCGCCGACGGACACGACTGAAAAACTGTTTTTT; cdr3_aa: CSAPTDTTEKLFF
j_call: TRBJ2-7; v_call: TRBV9; d_call: TRBD1; clone_size: many; cdr3_nt: TGTGCCAGCAGCGTAGCACAGGGGGACGCCTACGAGCAGTACTTC; cdr3_aa: CASSVAQGDAYEQYF
j_call: TRBJ1-2; v_call: TRBV4-3; d_call: -; clone_size: few; cdr3_nt: TGCGCCAGCAGCCAAGAAGTTGGGAACTATGGCTACACCTTC; cdr3_aa: CASSQEVGNYGYTF
j_call: TRBJ2-5; v_call: TRBV6-6; d_call: TRBD2; clone_size: many; cdr3_nt: TGTGCCAGCAGTTCCCGGACTAGCGGGGGACGGGAGACCCAGTACTTC; cdr3_aa: CASSSRTSGGRETQYF
j_call: TRBJ2-1; v_call: TRBV7-9; d_call: TRBD2; clone_size: many; cdr3_nt: TGTGCCAGCAGCTTAGTGGCTAGCGGGGGAAGCTCCTACAATGAGCAGTTCTTC; cdr3_aa: CASSLVASGGSSYNEQFF
j_call: TRBJ1-4; v_call: TRBV29-1; d_call: -; clone_size: -; cdr3_nt: TGCAGCGTGGGGCCCCCGTGGACTAATGAAAAACTGTTTTTT; cdr3_aa: CSVGPPWTNEKLFF
j_call: TRBJ1-1; v_call: TRBV9; d_call: -; clone_size: few; cdr3_nt: TGTGCCAGCAGCCCAGACCGGGGGCCGGGGACTGAAGCTTTCTTT; cdr3_aa: CASSPDRGPGTEAFF
j_call: TRBJ2-7; v_call: TRBV7-9; d_call: -; clone_size: few; cdr3_nt: TGTGCCAGCAGCCCCTTGCTCGGAACCTACGAGCAGTACTTC; cdr3_aa: CASSPLLGTYEQYF
j_call: TRBJ2-5; v_call: TRBV3-1; d_call: -; clone_size: many; cdr3_nt: TGTGCCAGCAGCCAAGCTTTGGAGACCCAGTACTTC; cdr3_aa: CASSQALETQYF
j_call: TRBJ2-3; v_call: TRBV21-1; d_call: -; clone_size: few; cdr3_nt: TGTGCCAGCAGTACGAAGACAGGGGCCGACACAGATACGCAGTATTTT; cdr3_aa: CASSTKTGADTDTQYF
j_call: TRBJ1-2; v_call: TRBV12-3/TRBV12-4; d_call: -; clone_size: few; cdr3_nt: TGTGCCAGCAGTTCGGGGGACCATGAGGGCTACACCTTC; cdr3_aa: CASSSGDHEGYTF
j_call: TRBJ2-7; v_call: TRBV7-9; d_call: TRBD1; clone_size: many; cdr3_nt: TGTGCCAGCAGCTCCTCCCCAAGGACAGGGGGAAATCACGAGCAGTACTTC; cdr3_aa: CASSSSPRTGGNHEQYF
j_call: TRBJ2-7; v_call: TRBV7-2; d_call: TRBD2; clone_size: few; cdr3_nt: TGTGCCAGCAGCCGGACTAGCGTCTCCTACGAGCAGTACTTC; cdr3_aa: CASSRTSVSYEQYF
j_call: TRBJ2-1; v_call: TRBV5-1; d_call: TRBD1; clone_size: -; cdr3_nt: TGCGCCAGCAGCTTGGCCGTCACAACAGGGGACCTAGGCTACAATGAGCAGTTCTTC; cdr3_aa: CASSLAVTTGDLGYNEQFF
j_call: TRBJ2-7; v_call: TRBV9; d_call: TRBD2; clone_size: few; cdr3_nt: TGTGCCAGCAGCACAAGTAGCGGGGGAACCTACGAGCAGTACTTC; cdr3_aa: CASSTSSGGTYEQYF
j_call: TRBJ1-6; v_call: TRBV5-1; d_call: TRBD1; clone_size: -; cdr3_nt: TGCGCCAGCAGCACCGAGGACAGGGCCAGGAATTCACCCCTCCACTTT; cdr3_aa: CASSTEDRARNSPLHF
j_call: TRBJ2-7; v_call: TRBV6-2/TRBV6-3; d_call: TRBD1; clone_size: few; cdr3_nt: TGTGCCAGCAGTTATTCCGGGACAGGATTATACGAGCAGTACTTC; cdr3_aa: CASSYSGTGLYEQYF
j_call: TRBJ2-7; v_call: TRBV7-2; d_call: -; clone_size: many; cdr3_nt: TGTGCCAGCAGCTTCCCGGAGGGGACGGGTTACGAGCAGTACTTC; cdr3_aa: CASSFPEGTGYEQYF
j_call: TRBJ2-5; v_call: TRBV11-1; d_call: -; clone_size: few; cdr3_nt: TGTGCCAGCAGCTTCCCACGGGGTCGGAGCGGGCAAGAGACCCAGTACTTC; cdr3_aa: CASSFPRGRSGQETQYF
j_call: TRBJ1-6; v_call: TRBV30; d_call: -; clone_size: -; cdr3_nt: TGTGCCTGGAGACTCAGAAATTCACCCCTCCACTTT; cdr3_aa: CAWRLRNSPLHF
j_call: TRBJ2-3; v_call: TRBV7-3; d_call: -; clone_size: few; cdr3_nt: TGTGCCAGCAGCTCTACGGGCCCAACAGATACGCAGTATTTT; cdr3_aa: CASSSTGPTDTQYF
j_call: TRBJ2-3; v_call: TRBV7-2; d_call: TRBD2; clone_size: many; cdr3_nt: TGTGCCAGCAGCTTGTTAGCGGGGAGGGGATACACAGATACGCAGTATTTT; cdr3_aa: CASSLLAGRGYTDTQYF
j_call: TRBJ2-7; v_call: TRBV4-3; d_call: TRBD1; clone_size: -; cdr3_nt: TGCGTCAGCAGCCCGACGGGGCAGGGGGCATACGAGCAGTACTTC; cdr3_aa: CVSSPTGQGAYEQYF
j_call: TRBJ2-3; v_call: TRBV20-1; d_call: TRBD1; clone_size: many; cdr3_nt: TGCAGCGCACCGGGACAGGGGAGCACAGATACGCAGTATTTT; cdr3_aa: CSAPGQGSTDTQYF
j_call: TRBJ2-3; v_call: TRBV2; d_call: TRBD1; clone_size: -; cdr3_nt: TGTGCCAGCCGAAGACAGGGCAGCCACACAGATACGCAGTATTTT; cdr3_aa: CASRRQGSHTDTQYF
j_call: TRBJ2-1; v_call: TRBV12-3/TRBV12-4; d_call: -; clone_size: few; cdr3_nt: TGTGCCAGCAGTCCCGTGAGCTACGGGATTGAGAATGAGCAGTTCTTC; cdr3_aa: CASSPVSYGIENEQFF
j_call: TRBJ2-1; v_call: TRBV5-1; d_call: TRBD2; clone_size: many; cdr3_nt: TGCGCCAGCAGCAAGGGACTAGCGGGGCACAATGAGCAGTTCTTC; cdr3_aa: CASSKGLAGHNEQFF
j_call: TRBJ1-4; v_call: TRBV30; d_call: -; clone_size: -; cdr3_nt: TGTGCCTGTATCAACAGAAAAGCAACTAATGAAAAACTGTTTTTT; cdr3_aa: CACINRKATNEKLFF
j_call: TRBJ1-2; v_call: TRBV5-6; d_call: TRBD1; clone_size: -; cdr3_nt: TGTGCCAGCAGCCCGGGACAGAGAGATAACTATGGCTACACCTTC; cdr3_aa: CASSPGQRDNYGYTF
j_call: TRBJ2-5; v_call: TRBV7-2; d_call: -; clone_size: -; cdr3_nt: TGTGCCAGCAGCTCAAAGGGGATTTCGTTACTGAGCAGAGAAGAGACCCAGTACTTC; cdr3_aa: CASSSKGISLLSREETQYF
j_call: TRBJ1-6; v_call: TRBV5-1; d_call: -; clone_size: -; cdr3_nt: TGCGCCAGCAGCCTCCTGACAGCCTATAATTCACCCCTCCACTTT; cdr3_aa: CASSLLTAYNSPLHF
j_call: TRBJ1-2; v_call: TRBV2; d_call: -; clone_size: -; cdr3_nt: TGTGCCAGCAGTGACTCAGGTGCTCACTATGGCTACACCTTC; cdr3_aa: CASSDSGAHYGYTF
j_call: TRBJ2-7; v_call: TRBV9; d_call: -; clone_size: -; cdr3_nt: TGTGCCAGCAGCACTAGCTCCTACAAGCAGTACTTC; cdr3_aa: CASSTSSYKQYF
j_call: TRBJ2-3; v_call: TRBV30; d_call: TRBD2; clone_size: few; cdr3_nt: TGTGCCTGGAGTGGTAGCGGGATAGCAACAGATACGCAGTATTTT; cdr3_aa: CAWSGSGIATDTQYF
j_call: TRBJ1-2; v_call: TRBV6-6; d_call: -; clone_size: many; cdr3_nt: TGTGCCAGCAGCCTACCCGGAAGGGACTATGGCTACACCTTC; cdr3_aa: CASSLPGRDYGYTF
j_call: TRBJ2-3; v_call: TRBV5-6; d_call: TRBD2; clone_size: many; cdr3_nt: TGTGCCAGCAGCTTGGACGGGGGGGGAGATACGCAGTATTTT; cdr3_aa: CASSLDGGGDTQYF
j_call: TRBJ2-2; v_call: TRBV5-1; d_call: -; clone_size: few; cdr3_nt: TGCGCCAGCAGACATCAGGGAGTAAGCACCGGGGAGCTGTTTTTT; cdr3_aa: CASRHQGVSTGELFF
j_call: TRBJ1-2; v_call: TRBV6-2/TRBV6-3; d_call: -; clone_size: -; cdr3_nt: TGTGCCAGCAGTTACTCAGCGGTGGGCTATGGCTACACCTTC; cdr3_aa: CASSYSAVGYGYTF
j_call: TRBJ1-1; v_call: TRBV5-1; d_call: -; clone_size: once; cdr3_nt: TGCGCCAGCAGCCCTGCAGGCCGCACTGAAGCTTTCTTT; cdr3_aa: CASSPAGRTEAFF
j_call: TRBJ2-7; v_call: TRBV19; d_call: TRBD1; clone_size: -; cdr3_nt: TGTGCCAGTAGTATGTGGGGGACAGGGGGCTTGAGCCCCTACGAGCAGTACTTC; cdr3_aa: CASSMWGTGGLSPYEQYF
j_call: TRBJ2-5; v_call: TRBV7-7; d_call: -; clone_size: many; cdr3_nt: TGTGCCAGCAGCCCGGGGACTCCACAGGGGGAGACCCAGTACTTC; cdr3_aa: CASSPGTPQGETQYF
j_call: TRBJ2-1; v_call: TRBV12-3/TRBV12-4; d_call: -; clone_size: many; cdr3_nt: TGTGCCAGCAGTTTTCAGTCTAGGAATGAGCAGTTCTTC; cdr3_aa: CASSFQSRNEQFF
j_call: TRBJ2-7; v_call: TRBV20-1; d_call: TRBD2; clone_size: -; cdr3_nt: TGCAGTGGCATTTTGTCCGGGACTAGCGGGTACGAGCAGTACTTC; cdr3_aa: CSGILSGTSGYEQYF
j_call: TRBJ2-7; v_call: TRBV20-1; d_call: TRBD1; clone_size: -; cdr3_nt: TGCAGTGCTAGGGACAGGGCCGACTACGAGCAGTACTTC; cdr3_aa: CSARDRADYEQYF
j_call: TRBJ2-3; v_call: TRBV7-2; d_call: TRBD1; clone_size: -; cdr3_nt: TGTGCCAGCAGCGGCCAACAGGGGGCCGCAGATACGCAGTATTTT; cdr3_aa: CASSGQQGAADTQYF
j_call: TRBJ1-4; v_call: TRBV3-1; d_call: -; clone_size: -; cdr3_nt: TGTGCCAGCAGCCAAGAATCCCAGGTATCGCAAGATAATGAAAAACTGTTTTTT; cdr3_aa: CASSQESQVSQDNEKLFF
j_call: TRBJ1-5; v_call: TRBV7-7; d_call: -; clone_size: -; cdr3_nt: TGTGCCAGCAGCTCCCCGGGGCGGCAAAACAATCAGCCCCAGCATTTT; cdr3_aa: CASSSPGRQNNQPQHF
j_call: TRBJ2-5; v_call: TRBV3-1; d_call: TRBD1; clone_size: few; cdr3_nt: TGTGCCAGCAGCCAAGGGGACAGTGCGTTCTTC; cdr3_aa: CASSQGDSAFF
j_call: TRBJ1-5; v_call: TRBV6-6; d_call: -; clone_size: few; cdr3_nt: TGTGCCAGCAGTTACCCCGGGTCCCGGGAGGATCAGCCCCAGCATTTT; cdr3_aa: CASSYPGSREDQPQHF
j_call: TRBJ1-2; v_call: TRBV5-1; d_call: -; clone_size: few; cdr3_nt: TGCGCCAGCAGCTTGCGCCAGGATCGGGAAGGCTACACCTTC; cdr3_aa: CASSLRQDREGYTF
j_call: TRBJ2-1; v_call: TRBV2; d_call: -; clone_size: few; cdr3_nt: TGTGCCAGCAGTGACGGGAGCGCCCTCAATGAGCAGTTCTTC; cdr3_aa: CASSDGSALNEQFF
j_call: TRBJ2-1; v_call: TRBV20-1; d_call: -; clone_size: few; cdr3_nt: TGCAGTGCCCCCGAGACCTACTCCTACAATGAGCAGTTCTTC; cdr3_aa: CSAPETYSYNEQFF
j_call: TRBJ2-1; v_call: TRBV12-3/TRBV12-4; d_call: TRBD2; clone_size: many; cdr3_nt: TGTGCCAGCAGTCTAATAGCGGGAGCAGCTGAGCAGTTCTTC; cdr3_aa: CASSLIAGAAEQFF
j_call: TRBJ2-3; v_call: TRBV11-2; d_call: TRBD2; clone_size: few; cdr3_nt: TGTGCCAGCAGCTTTCGGGGGGGTTCATTCAATACGCAGTATTTT; cdr3_aa: CASSFRGGSFNTQYF
j_call: TRBJ2-7; v_call: TRBV4-1; d_call: TRBD1; clone_size: few; cdr3_nt: TGCGCCAGCAGCCAAGCCCGGGGTTGGGACAGTCCCTACGAGCAGTACTTC; cdr3_aa: CASSQARGWDSPYEQYF
j_call: TRBJ2-7; v_call: TRBV20-1; d_call: TRBD2; clone_size: few; cdr3_nt: TGCAGTGCCGCCACCGGGACTAGCGGAACCTACGAGCAGTACTTC; cdr3_aa: CSAATGTSGTYEQYF